This T cell receptor (beta chain) was sequenced during a study of OX40 agonist ivuxolimab in advanced cancers. Germline V gene data show CDR1 as LNHDA and CDR2 as SQIVND (reference sequence). The CDR3 is 15 residues long. V shed 4 bases and J 1 base; nucleotides not matched to a gene: 4. With regard to this clone: Its antigen is not known.

Study conclusions and caveats: With doses of 0.1-3.0 mg/kg, partial responders showed among the lowest clonal expansion.

Data came from immunoSEQ multiplex PCR; TCRdb stores just in-frame clones and leaves some out. The sample comprises fewer than 100,000 clones, around 80% of which are singletons, and 0.4% to 0.55% rests with the top ten. This TCR was recovered from an adult with an advanced solid tumor such as melanoma, head and neck, liver or kidney cancer. Sample: CD4+ or CD8+ T cells sorted from blood, taken in a trial of the OX40 agonist ivuxolimab. V and J are TRBV19 and TRBJ1-5; the match to TRBD1 covers 7 bases. CDR3 protein: CASSKDRESNQPQHF. CDR3 nucleotides: TGTGCCAGTAGTAAAGACAGGGAAAGCAATCAGCCCCAGCATTTT. The whole variable domain, remainder taken from reference TRBV19 and TRBJ1-5, is DGGITQSPKYLFRKEGQNVTLSCEQNLNHDAMYWYRQDPGQGLRLIYYSQIVNDFQKGDIAEGYSVSREKKESFPLTVTSAQKNPTAFYLCASSKDRESNQPQHFGDGTRLSIL.